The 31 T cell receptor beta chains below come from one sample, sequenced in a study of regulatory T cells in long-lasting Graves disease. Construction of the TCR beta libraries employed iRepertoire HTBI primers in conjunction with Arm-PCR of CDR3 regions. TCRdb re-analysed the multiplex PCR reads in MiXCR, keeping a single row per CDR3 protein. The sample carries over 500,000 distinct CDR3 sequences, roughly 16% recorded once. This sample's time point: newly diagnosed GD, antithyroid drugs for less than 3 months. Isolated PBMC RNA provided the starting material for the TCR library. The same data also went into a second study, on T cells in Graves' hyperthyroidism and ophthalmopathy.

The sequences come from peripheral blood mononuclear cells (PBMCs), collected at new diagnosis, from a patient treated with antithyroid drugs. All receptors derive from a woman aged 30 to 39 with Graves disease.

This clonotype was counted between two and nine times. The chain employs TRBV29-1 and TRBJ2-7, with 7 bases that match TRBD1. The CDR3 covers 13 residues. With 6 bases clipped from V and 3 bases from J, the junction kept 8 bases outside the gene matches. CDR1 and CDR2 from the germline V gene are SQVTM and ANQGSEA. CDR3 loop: CSVGTEGSYEQYF. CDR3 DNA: TGCAGCGTCGGGACAGAAGGAAGCTACGAGCAGTACTTC.

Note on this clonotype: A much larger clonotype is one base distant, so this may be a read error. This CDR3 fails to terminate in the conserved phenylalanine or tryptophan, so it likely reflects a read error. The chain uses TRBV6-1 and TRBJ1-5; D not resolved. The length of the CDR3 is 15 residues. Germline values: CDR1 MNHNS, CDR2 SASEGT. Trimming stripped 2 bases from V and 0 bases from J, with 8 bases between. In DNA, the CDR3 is TGTGCCAGCAGTGAAAGAGAAGATAGCAATCAGCCCCAGCATTCT. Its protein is CASSEREDSNQPQHS.

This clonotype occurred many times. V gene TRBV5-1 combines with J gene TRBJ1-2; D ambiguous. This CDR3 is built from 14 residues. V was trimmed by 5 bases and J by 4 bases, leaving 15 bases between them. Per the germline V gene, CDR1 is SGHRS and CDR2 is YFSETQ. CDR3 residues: CASRDGRTSYGYTF. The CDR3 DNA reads TGCGCCAGCAGAGACGGACGCACTAGCTATGGCTACACCTTC.

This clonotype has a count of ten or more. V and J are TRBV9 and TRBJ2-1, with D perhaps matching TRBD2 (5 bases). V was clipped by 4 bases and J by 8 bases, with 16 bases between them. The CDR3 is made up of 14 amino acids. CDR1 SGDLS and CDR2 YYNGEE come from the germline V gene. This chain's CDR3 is CASSLAGEGYEQFF. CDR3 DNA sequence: TGTGCCAGCAGCCTCGCGGGCGAGGGCTATGAGCAGTTCTTC.

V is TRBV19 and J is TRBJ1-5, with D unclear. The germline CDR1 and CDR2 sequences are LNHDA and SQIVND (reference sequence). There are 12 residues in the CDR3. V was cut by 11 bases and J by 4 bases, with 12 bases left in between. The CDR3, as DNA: TGTGCCTCCCAGGTGAGGAATCAGCCCCAGCATTTT. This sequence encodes CASQVRNQPQHF.

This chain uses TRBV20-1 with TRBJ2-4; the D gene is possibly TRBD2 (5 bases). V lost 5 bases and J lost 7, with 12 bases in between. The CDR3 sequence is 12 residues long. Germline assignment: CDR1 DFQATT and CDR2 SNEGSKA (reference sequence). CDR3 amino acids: CSASSGMNIQYF. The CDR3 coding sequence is TGCAGTGCTTCATCGGGGATGAACATTCAGTACTTC.

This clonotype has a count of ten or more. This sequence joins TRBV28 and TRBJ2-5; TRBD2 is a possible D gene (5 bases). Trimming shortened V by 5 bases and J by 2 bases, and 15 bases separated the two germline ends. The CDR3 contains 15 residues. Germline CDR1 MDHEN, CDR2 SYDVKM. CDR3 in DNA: TGTGCCAGCAGTCCGATCGGACGGGATCAAGAGACCCAGTACTTC. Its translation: CASSPIGRDQETQYF.

The CDR3 protein is CASSPQEGREQYF. The CDR3 DNA sequence: TGTGCCAGCTCACCACAGGAGGGCCGCGAGCAGTACTTC. The gene calls are TRBV18 and TRBJ2-7; maybe TRBD2 (6 bases). The V end was cut by 1 base, the J end by 6 bases, with 10 bases between. The V gene's germline CDR1 is KGHSH and CDR2 LQKENI. The CDR3 has 13 amino acids.

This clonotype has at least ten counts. CDR3: CASARAAFSTDTQYF. The CDR3 DNA is TGTGCCAGCGCTCGCGCGGCTTTCTCCACAGATACGCAGTATTTT. The genes are TRBV6-4 and TRBJ2-3; D not certain. This CDR3 is built from 15 residues. Germline V gives CDR1 MRHNA, CDR2 SNTAGT. V gave up 8 bases and J gave up 2 bases, with 17 bases separating them.

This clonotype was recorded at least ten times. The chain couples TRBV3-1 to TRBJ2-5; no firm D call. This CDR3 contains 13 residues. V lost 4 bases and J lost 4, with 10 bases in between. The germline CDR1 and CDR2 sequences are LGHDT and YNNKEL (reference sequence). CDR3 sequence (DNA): TGTGCCAGCAGCCCCGGCCGGGTAGAGACCCAGTACTTC. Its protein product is CASSPGRVETQYF.

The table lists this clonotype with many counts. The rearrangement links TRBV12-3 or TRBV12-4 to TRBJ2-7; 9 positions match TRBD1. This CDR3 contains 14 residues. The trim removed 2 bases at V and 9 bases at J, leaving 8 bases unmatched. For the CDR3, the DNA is TGTGCCAGCAGTTTAAGGGACAGGGCCCTGTCGCAGTACTTC. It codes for CASSLRDRALSQYF.

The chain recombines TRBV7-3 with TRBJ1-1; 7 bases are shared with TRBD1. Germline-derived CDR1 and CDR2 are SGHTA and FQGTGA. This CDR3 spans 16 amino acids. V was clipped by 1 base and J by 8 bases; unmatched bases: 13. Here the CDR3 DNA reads TGTGCCAGCAGCTTAAGAGGACAGGCCTTGGGTGGGGAAGCTTTCTTT. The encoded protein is CASSLRGQALGGEAFF.

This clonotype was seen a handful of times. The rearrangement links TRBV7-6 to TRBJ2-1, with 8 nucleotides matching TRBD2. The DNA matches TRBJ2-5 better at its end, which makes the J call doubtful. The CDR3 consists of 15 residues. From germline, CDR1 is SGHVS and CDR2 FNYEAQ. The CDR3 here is CASSPRTSSQETQYF. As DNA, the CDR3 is TGTGCCAGCAGCCCCCGGACTAGCAGCCAAGAGACCCAGTACTTC.

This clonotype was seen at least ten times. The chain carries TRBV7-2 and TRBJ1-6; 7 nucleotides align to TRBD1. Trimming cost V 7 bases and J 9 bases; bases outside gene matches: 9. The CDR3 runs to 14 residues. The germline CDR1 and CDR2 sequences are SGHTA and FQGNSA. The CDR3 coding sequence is TGTGCCAGCACCCCTCAGGGGGGGCTTTCACCCCTCCACTTT. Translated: CASTPQGGLSPLHF.

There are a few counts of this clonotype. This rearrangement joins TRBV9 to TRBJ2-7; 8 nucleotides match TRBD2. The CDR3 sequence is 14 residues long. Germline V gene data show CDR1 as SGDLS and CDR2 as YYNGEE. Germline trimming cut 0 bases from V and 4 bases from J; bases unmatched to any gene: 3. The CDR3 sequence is CASSVEAGDYEQYF. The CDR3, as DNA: TGTGCCAGCAGCGTAGAAGCGGGGGATTACGAGCAGTACTTC.

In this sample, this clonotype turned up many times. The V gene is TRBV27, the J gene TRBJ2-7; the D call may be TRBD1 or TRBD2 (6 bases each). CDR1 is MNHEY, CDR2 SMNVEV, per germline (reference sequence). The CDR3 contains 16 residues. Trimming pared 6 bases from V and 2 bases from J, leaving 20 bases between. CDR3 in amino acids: CASSSIGGRGAYEQYF. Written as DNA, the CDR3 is TGTGCCAGCAGCAGCATTGGGGGGCGCGGGGCCTACGAGCAGTACTTC.

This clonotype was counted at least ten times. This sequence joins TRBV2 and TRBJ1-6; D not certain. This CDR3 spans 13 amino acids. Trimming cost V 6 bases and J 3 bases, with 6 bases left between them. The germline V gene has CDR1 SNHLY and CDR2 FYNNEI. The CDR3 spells CASREHYNSPLHF. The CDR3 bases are TGTGCCAGCAGGGAACACTATAATTCACCCCTCCACTTT.

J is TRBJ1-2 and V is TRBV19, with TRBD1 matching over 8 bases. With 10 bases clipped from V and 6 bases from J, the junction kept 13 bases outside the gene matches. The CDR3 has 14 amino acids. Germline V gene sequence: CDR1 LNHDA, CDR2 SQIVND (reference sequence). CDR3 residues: CATTTGGRGNGYTF. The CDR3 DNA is TGTGCCACCACCACAGGGGGGAGAGGAAATGGCTACACCTTC.

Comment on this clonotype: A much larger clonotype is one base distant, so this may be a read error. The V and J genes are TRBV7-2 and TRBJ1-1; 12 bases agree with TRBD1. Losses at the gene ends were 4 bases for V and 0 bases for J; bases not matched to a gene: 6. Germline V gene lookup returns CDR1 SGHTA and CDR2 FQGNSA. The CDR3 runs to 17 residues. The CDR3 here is CASSSGTGGLMNTEAFF. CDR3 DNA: TGTGCCAGCAGCTCCGGGACAGGGGGCCTCATGAACACTGAAGCTTTCTTT.

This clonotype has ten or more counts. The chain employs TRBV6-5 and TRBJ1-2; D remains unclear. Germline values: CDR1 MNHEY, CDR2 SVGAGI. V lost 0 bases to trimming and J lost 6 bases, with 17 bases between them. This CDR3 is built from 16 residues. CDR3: CASSYSGRREGDGYTF. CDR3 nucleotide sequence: TGTGCCAGCAGTTACTCGGGTCGGAGGGAAGGTGATGGCTACACCTTC.

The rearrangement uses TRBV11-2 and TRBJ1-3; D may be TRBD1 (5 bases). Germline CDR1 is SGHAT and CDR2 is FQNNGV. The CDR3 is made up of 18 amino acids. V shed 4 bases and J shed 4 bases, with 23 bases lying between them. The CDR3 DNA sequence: TGTGCCAGCAGCTCCTTCCCGAGGGGATCCCTCTTGGGAAACACCATATATTTT. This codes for CASSSFPRGSLLGNTIYF.

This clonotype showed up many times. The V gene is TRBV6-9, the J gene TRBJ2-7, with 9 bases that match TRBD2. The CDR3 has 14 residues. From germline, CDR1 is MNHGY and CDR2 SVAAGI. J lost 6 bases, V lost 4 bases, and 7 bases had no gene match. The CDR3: CASSSGGRAGEQYF. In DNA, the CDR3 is TGTGCCAGCAGTTCGGGCGGGAGGGCTGGCGAGCAGTACTTC.

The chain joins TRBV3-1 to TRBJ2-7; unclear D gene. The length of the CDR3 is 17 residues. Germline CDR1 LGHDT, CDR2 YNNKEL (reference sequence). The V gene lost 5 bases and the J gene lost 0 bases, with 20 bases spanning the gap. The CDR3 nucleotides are TGTGCCAGCAGCTTCTGGGGTAAATCGCGGCTCTCCTACGAGCAGTACTTC. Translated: CASSFWGKSRLSYEQYF.

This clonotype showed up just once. CDR3 coding DNA: TGCAGCGTGGGCGGGACAGCGGGAGAGACCCAGTACTTC. This translates into CSVGGTAGETQYF. The chain carries TRBV29-1 and TRBJ2-5, with D possibly matching TRBD1 (7 bases). Germline values: CDR1 SQVTM, CDR2 ANQGSEA. The CDR3 length is 13 residues. V was pared by 6 bases and J by 4 bases, with 15 bases between.

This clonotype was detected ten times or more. CDR3 in DNA: TGTGCCAGCAGTTTACCCAGGCCCCGAGGAAATGAGCAGTTCTTC. It codes for CASSLPRPRGNEQFF. This chain uses TRBV12-3 or TRBV12-4 with TRBJ2-1; D uncertain. Trimming stripped 2 bases from V and 7 bases from J, with 15 bases between. This CDR3 has 15 amino acids.

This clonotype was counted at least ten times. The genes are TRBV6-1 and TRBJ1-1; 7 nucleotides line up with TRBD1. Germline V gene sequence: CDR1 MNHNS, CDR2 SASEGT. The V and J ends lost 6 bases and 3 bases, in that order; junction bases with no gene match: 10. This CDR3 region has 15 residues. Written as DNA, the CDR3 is TGTGCCAGCAGGGGAGCACAGGGGTTGCACACTGAAGCTTTCTTT. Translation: CASRGAQGLHTEAFF.

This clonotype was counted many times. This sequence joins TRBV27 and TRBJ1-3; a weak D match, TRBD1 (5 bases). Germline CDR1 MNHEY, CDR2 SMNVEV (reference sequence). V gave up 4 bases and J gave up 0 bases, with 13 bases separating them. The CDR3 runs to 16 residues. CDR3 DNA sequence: TGTGCCAGCAGTTCGCTCGGGACTGGCTCTGGAAACACCATATATTTT. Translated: CASSSLGTGSGNTIYF.

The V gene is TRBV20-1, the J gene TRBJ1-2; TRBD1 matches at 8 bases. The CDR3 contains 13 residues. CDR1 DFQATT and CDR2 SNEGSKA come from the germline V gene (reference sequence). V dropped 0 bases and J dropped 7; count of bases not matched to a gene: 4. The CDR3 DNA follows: TGCAGTGCTAGAGATCGACAGGGGTTTGGCTACACCTTC. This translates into CSARDRQGFGYTF.

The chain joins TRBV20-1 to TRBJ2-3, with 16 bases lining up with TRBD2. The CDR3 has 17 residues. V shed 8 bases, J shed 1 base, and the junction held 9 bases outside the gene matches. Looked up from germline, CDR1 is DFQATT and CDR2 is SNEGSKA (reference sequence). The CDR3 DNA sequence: TGCAGTTCCGGGGGACTAGCGGGAGGGCCCGGCACAGATACGCAGTATTTT. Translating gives CSSGGLAGGPGTDTQYF.

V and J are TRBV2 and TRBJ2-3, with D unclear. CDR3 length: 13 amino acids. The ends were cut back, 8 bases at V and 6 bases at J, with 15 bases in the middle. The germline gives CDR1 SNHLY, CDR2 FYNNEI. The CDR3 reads CASEADTVDTQYF. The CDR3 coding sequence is TGTGCCAGCGAAGCCGACACTGTGGATACGCAGTATTTT.

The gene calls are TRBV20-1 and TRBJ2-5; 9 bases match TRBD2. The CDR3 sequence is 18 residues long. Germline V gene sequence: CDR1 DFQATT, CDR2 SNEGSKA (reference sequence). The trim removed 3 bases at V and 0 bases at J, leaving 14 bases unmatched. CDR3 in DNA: TGCAGTGCTAGTCTTTCTGGGCTAGCGGGAACGTACCAAGAGACCCAGTACTTC. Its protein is CSASLSGLAGTYQETQYF.